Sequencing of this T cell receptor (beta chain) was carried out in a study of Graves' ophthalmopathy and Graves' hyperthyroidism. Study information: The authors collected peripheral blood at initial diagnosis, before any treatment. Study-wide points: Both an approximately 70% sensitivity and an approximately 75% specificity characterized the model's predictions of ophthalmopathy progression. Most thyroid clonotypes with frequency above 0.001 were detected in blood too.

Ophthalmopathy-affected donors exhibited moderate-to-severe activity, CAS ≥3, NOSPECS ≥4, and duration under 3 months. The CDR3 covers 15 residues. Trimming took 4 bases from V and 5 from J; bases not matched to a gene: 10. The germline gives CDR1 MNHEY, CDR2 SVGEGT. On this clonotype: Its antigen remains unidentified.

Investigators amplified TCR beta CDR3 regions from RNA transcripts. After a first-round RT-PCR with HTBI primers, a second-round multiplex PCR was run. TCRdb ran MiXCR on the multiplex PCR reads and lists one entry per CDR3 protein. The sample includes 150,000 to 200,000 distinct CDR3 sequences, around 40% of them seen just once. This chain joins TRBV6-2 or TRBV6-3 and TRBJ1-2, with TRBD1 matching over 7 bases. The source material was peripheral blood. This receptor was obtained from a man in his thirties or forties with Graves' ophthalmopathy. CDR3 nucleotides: TGTGCCAGCAGTTTACGGGAGGGACAGATATATGGCTACACCTTC. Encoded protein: CASSLREGQIYGYTF.